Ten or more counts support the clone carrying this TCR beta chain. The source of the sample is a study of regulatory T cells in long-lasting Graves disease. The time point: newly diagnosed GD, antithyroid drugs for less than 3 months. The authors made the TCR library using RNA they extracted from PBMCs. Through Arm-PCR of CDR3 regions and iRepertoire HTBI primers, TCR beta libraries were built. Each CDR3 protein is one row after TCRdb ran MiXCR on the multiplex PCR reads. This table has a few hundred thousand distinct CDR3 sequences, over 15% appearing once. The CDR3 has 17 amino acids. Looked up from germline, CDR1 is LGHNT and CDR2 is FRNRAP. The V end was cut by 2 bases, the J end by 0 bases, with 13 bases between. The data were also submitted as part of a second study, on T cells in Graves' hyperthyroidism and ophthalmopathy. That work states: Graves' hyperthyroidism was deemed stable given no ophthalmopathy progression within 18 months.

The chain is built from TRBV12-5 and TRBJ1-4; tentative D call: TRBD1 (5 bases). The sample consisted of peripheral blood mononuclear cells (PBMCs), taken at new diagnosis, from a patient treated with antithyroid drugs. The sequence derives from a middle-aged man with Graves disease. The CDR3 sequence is CASGLTHGAATNEKLFF. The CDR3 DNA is TGTGCTAGTGGTTTGACCCACGGGGCCGCAACTAATGAAAAACTGTTTTTT.